Listed below are T cell receptor beta chains from one sample, sequenced in a study of long-term antiretroviral therapy in people with HIV. Only in-frame clones appear in the TCRdb table, and some are missing; sequencing was by immunoSEQ multiplex PCR. The data show around 25,000 clones, roughly 96% seen once. The sample here was unsorted PBMCs, taken roughly 5.1 years after starting antiretroviral therapy. The receptors come from a woman between 50 and 59 years old with HIV. Each CDR3 is given with its conserved first and last residue. The D gene is left open where the match is weak. The size entry is marked missing in some rows and otherwise reads once, few, many or a size class.

v_gene	abundance	d_gene	j_gene	CDR3nt	CDR3aa
TRBV6-5	few	-	TRBJ1-2	TGTGCCAGCAGTTACTCGCGGGGGCCGGGAGGCTACACCTTC	CASSYSRGPGGYTF
TRBV6-1	-	TRBD1	TRBJ1-5	TGTGCCAGCAGTGAAATTAACAGGGGTCTTCAGCCCCAGCATTTT	CASSEINRGLQPQHF
TRBV7-9	-	-	TRBJ2-7	TGTGCCAGCAGCTTAGAAACAGGGAGGCACGAGCAGTACTTC	CASSLETGRHEQYF
TRBV6-5	once	-	TRBJ2-7	TGTGCCAGCAGCTCGGACCGGATTGGATCCTACGAGCAGTACTTC	CASSSDRIGSYEQYF
TRBV28	-	TRBD1	TRBJ2-1	TGTGCCAGCAGGCCCGGGACAGGGGTACGCAATGAGCAGTTCTTC	CASRPGTGVRNEQFF
TRBV18	-	TRBD2	TRBJ2-7	TGTGCCAGCTCACCGTCGCCTAGCGGGACCGGCGAGCAGTACTTC	CASSPSPSGTGEQYF
TRBV27	few	-	TRBJ2-1	TGTGCCAGCAGTCTCCTTCCCCCGGGACACAGGGCGTACAATGAGCAGTTCTTC	CASSLLPPGHRAYNEQFF
TRBV7-8	-	-	TRBJ2-3	TGTGCCAGCAGCTTAATGGTAGATACGCAGTATTTT	CASSLMVDTQYF
TRBV27	-	-	TRBJ1-1	TGTGCCAGCAGTCCAACGGGAGCCGAGGGCACTGAAGCTTTCTTT	CASSPTGAEGTEAFF
TRBV7-9	-	-	TRBJ1-2	TGTGCCAGCAGCCTCCCTGGGGCCACCTATGGCTACACCTTC	CASSLPGATYGYTF
TRBV5-8	-	TRBD1	TRBJ1-5	TGTGCCAGCGCGGGACAGAATAGCAATCAGCCCCAGCATTTT	CASAGQNSNQPQHF
TRBV11-2	once	-	TRBJ2-7	TGTGCCAGCAGCTTAGCAAGGGGCTACGAGCAGTACTTC	CASSLARGYEQYF
TRBV29-1	few	TRBD1	TRBJ2-1	TGCAGCGTTGAAGAAAGGGGGCTCTACAATGAGCAGTTCTTC	CSVEERGLYNEQFF
TRBV27	-	TRBD2	TRBJ2-7	TGTGCCAGCAGATCACCGGGACTAGGCTACGAGCAGTACTTC	CASRSPGLGYEQYF
TRBV4-1	-	-	TRBJ2-1	TGCGCCAGCAGCCGATCCGGGACTCCCCCCGATGAGCAGTTCTTC	CASSRSGTPPDEQFF
TRBV7-2	-	-	TRBJ2-1	TGTGCCAGCAGCACCTACGGGTCGGATGAGCAGTTCTTC	CASSTYGSDEQFF
TRBV2	-	TRBD1	TRBJ1-1	TGCGCCAGCAGGGGGGACACTGAAGCTTTCTTT	CASRGDTEAFF
TRBV4-3	once	TRBD2	TRBJ2-1	TGCGCCAGCAGCCGACTAGCCGACAATGAGCAGTTCTTC	CASSRLADNEQFF
TRBV5-6	-	-	TRBJ2-7	TGTGCCAGCAGCTTGGGGAAAACAGGTTTGGACGAGCAGTACTTC	CASSLGKTGLDEQYF
TRBV19	-	TRBD1	TRBJ1-1	TGTGCCAGTAGTCTCGAGGGACAGGGCAGAGGAGGCACTGAAGCTTTCTTT	CASSLEGQGRGGTEAFF
TRBV5-6	-	-	TRBJ1-1	TGTGCCAGCAGACGCGCACAGTTGAACACTGAAGCTTTCTTT	CASRRAQLNTEAFF
TRBV6-6	-	-	TRBJ2-5	TGTGCCAGCAGTAGAGAAGAGACCCAGTACTTC	CASSREETQYF
TRBV7-9	-	-	TRBJ2-7	TGTGCCAGCAGCTCCCTTAGCGACGAGCAGTACTTC	CASSSLSDEQYF